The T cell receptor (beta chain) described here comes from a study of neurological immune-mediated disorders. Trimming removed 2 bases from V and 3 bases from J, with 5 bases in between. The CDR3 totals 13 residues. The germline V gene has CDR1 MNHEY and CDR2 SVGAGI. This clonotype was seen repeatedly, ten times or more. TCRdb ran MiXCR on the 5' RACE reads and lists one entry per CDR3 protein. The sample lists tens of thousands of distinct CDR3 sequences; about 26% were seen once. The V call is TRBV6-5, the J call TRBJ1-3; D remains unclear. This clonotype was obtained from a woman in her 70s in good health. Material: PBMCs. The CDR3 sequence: CASSYRNGNTIYF. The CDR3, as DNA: TGTGCCAGCAGTTACAGAAATGGAAACACCATATATTTT.